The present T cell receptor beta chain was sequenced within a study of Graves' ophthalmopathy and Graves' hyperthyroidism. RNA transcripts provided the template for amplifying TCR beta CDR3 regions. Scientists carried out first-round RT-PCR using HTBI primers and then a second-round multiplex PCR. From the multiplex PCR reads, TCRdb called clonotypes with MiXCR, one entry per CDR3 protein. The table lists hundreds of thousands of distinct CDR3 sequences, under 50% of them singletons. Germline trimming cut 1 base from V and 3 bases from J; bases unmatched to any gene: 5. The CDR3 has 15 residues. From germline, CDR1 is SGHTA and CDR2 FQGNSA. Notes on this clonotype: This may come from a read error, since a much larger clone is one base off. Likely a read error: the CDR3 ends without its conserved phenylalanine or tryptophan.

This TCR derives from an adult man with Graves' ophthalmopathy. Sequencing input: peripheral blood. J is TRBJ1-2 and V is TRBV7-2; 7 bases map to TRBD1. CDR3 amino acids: CASSLGTGEDYGYTL. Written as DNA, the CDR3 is TGTGCCAGCAGCTTAGGTACAGGGGAGGACTATGGCTACACCCTC.